Below, 28 T cell receptor beta chains from the same sample are listed, as sequenced in a study of spatial heterogeneity in lung cancer. Their antigens remain unidentified. Study findings and constraints: Within tumors, counts of expanded alpha and beta TCRs tracked tumor mutation counts.

TCRdb itself ran the 5' RACE reads through MiXCR, one entry per CDR3 protein. The sample lists under 15,000 distinct CDR3 sequences; about 5% were seen once. Stated time point: sample taken at primary tumor resection. The material sequenced was lung tumor tissue, taken at surgery. These receptor sequences come from a male donor with early-stage non-small cell lung cancer.

This clonotype was seen at least ten times. The chain couples TRBV7-9 to TRBJ2-1; D unclear. This CDR3 is built from 14 residues. Per the germline V gene, CDR1 is SEHNR and CDR2 is FQNEAQ (reference sequence). Between the trimmed V and J ends, which lost 2 bases and 12 bases, there was a span of 17 bases. This CDR3 reads CASSLKVTIIGQFF. The CDR3 nucleotides read TGTGCCAGCAGCTTAAAGGTTACAATTATCGGGCAGTTCTTC.

This clonotype was seen repeatedly, ten times or more. J is TRBJ2-1 and V is TRBV27, with TRBD1 as a possible D gene (6 bases). The V and J ends lost 7 bases and 4 bases respectively, with 11 bases between them. CDR1 is MNHEY, CDR2 SMNVEV, per germline (reference sequence). The CDR3 runs to 13 residues. For the CDR3, the DNA is TGTGCCAGCACCCGACAGGATTACAATGAGCAGTTCTTC. It yields the protein CASTRQDYNEQFF.

Many counts were recorded for this clonotype. The J gene is TRBJ1-3, the V gene TRBV12-3 or TRBV12-4; unclear D gene. Trimming cost V 2 bases and J 3 bases, with 5 bases left between them. The CDR3 totals 13 residues. The DNA of the CDR3 is TGTGCCAGCAGTTTAAACAGTGGAAACACCATATATTTT. Encoded protein: CASSLNSGNTIYF.

This clonotype appeared many times. J is TRBJ2-1 and V is TRBV29-1; 10 positions agree with TRBD1. CDR1 is SQVTM, CDR2 ANQGSEA, per germline. Trimming at V came to 7 bases and at J to 5 bases, leaving 11 bases not matched to a gene. The CDR3 totals 15 residues. The DNA of the CDR3 is TGCAGCGGATGGGCGGGGGGACAGGGGAACAATGAGCAGTTCTTC. Translation: CSGWAGGQGNNEQFF.

This clonotype was found many times. This rearrangement joins TRBV9 to TRBJ1-1; TRBD1 agrees at 7 bases. J lost 8 bases, V lost 4 bases, and 5 bases had no gene match. Per the germline V gene, CDR1 is SGDLS and CDR2 is YYNGEE. This CDR3 is built from 12 residues. CDR3 sequence reads: CASSKQGREAFF. The CDR3 coding sequence is TGTGCCAGCAGCAAACAGGGGAGGGAAGCTTTCTTT.

This clonotype appeared many times. V usage is TRBV4-2 and J usage is TRBJ1-3, with a tentative D call TRBD1 (6 bases). The germline CDR1 and CDR2 sequences are LGHNA and YNFKEQ. V gave up 0 bases and J gave up 4 bases, with 10 bases separating them. The CDR3 sequence is 15 residues long. The CDR3 here is CASSQEAGEGNTIYF. The CDR3 region has the DNA TGTGCCAGCAGCCAAGAGGCAGGGGAGGGAAACACCATATATTTT.

This clonotype has a count of ten or more. CDR3: CASSLFGREQSGNTIYF. CDR3 DNA sequence: TGTGCCAGCAGCTTATTTGGTCGTGAACAGTCTGGAAACACCATATATTTT. This rearrangement joins TRBV11-2 to TRBJ1-3; D not resolved. The germline V and J ends were trimmed by 2 bases and 1 base, with 15 bases remaining between them. The CDR3 spans 17 residues. Germline values: CDR1 SGHAT, CDR2 FQNNGV.

Ten or more counts support this clonotype. The chain links TRBV4-3 to TRBJ1-3; TRBD1 matches 7 bases. The CDR3 has 15 residues. The V gene end was trimmed by 4 bases and the J gene end by 2 bases; junction bases not matched to a gene: 5. CDR1 is LGHNA and CDR2 is YSLEER in the germline V gene. The CDR3 sequence: CASSRTTGAGNTIYF. Written as DNA, the CDR3 is TGCGCCAGCAGCCGGACCACAGGGGCTGGAAACACCATATATTTT.

This clonotype was recorded many times. This chain connects TRBV4-1 to TRBJ2-2; unclear D gene. The V gene's germline CDR1 is MGHRA and CDR2 YSYEKL. Trimming left V 3 bases short and J 5 bases short, with 13 bases between. The CDR3 contains 15 residues. In nucleotides, the CDR3 is TGCGCCAGCAGCCACCCCCTCAAAGGGACCGGGGAGCTGTTTTTT. Protein: CASSHPLKGTGELFF.

This clonotype appeared many times. The chain joins TRBV7-9 to TRBJ1-4; maybe TRBD1 (6 bases). The CDR3 length is 14 residues. Germline-derived CDR1 and CDR2 are SEHNR and FQNEAQ (reference sequence). The germline V and J ends were trimmed by 5 bases and 8 bases, with 15 bases remaining between them. The CDR3 is CASSEQGGGEKLFF. CDR3 bases: TGTGCCAGCAGCGAACAGGGAGGAGGGGAAAAACTGTTTTTT.

This clonotype was counted at least ten times. The V gene is TRBV18, the J gene TRBJ1-2, with D possibly TRBD1 on 6 matching bases. This CDR3 region has 13 residues. The V gene lost 5 bases and the J gene lost 5 bases, with 12 bases spanning the gap. Germline lookup yields CDR1 KGHSH and CDR2 LQKENI. The CDR3 nucleotides are TGTGCCAGCTCATTGACAGGAGAATATGGCTACACCTTC. Translated: CASSLTGEYGYTF.

This clonotype was seen at least ten times. V and J are TRBV20-1 and TRBJ2-2, with a tentative D call TRBD1 (5 bases). This CDR3 comprises 14 residues. Per germline, CDR1 DFQATT and CDR2 SNEGSKA (reference sequence). The V end was cut by 1 base, the J end by 0 bases, with 6 bases between. CDR3 coding DNA: TGCAGTGCTAGAGTACAGGCGAACACCGGGGAGCTGTTTTTT. Amino acid sequence: CSARVQANTGELFF.

This clonotype appeared many times. This chain uses TRBV27 with TRBJ2-6, with 8 bases aligning to TRBD2. With V trimmed by 3 bases and J by 0 bases, 4 bases remained unmatched. Germline V gives CDR1 MNHEY, CDR2 SMNVEV (reference sequence). The CDR3 is 17 amino acids. The CDR3 protein is CASSFRGGSSGANVLTF. In DNA, the CDR3 is TGTGCCAGCAGTTTCCGCGGGGGGAGCTCTGGGGCCAACGTCCTGACTTTC.

This clonotype was recorded at least ten times. The J gene is TRBJ2-1, the V gene TRBV6-5; either TRBD1 or TRBD2 may fit D (7 bases each). V gave up 6 bases and J gave up 5 bases, with 14 bases separating them. Per the germline V gene, CDR1 is MNHEY and CDR2 is SVGAGI. This CDR3 is built from 14 residues. The DNA of the CDR3 is TGTGCCAGCAGCCAGGGGGGGGAGAACAATGAGCAGTTCTTC. This encodes CASSQGGENNEQFF.

This clonotype has at least ten counts. This chain connects TRBV9 to TRBJ1-4; 9 positions agree with TRBD1. Germline values: CDR1 SGDLS, CDR2 YYNGEE. V lost 4 bases, J lost 3 bases, and 4 bases stayed unmatched. The CDR3 has 15 residues. Written as DNA, the CDR3 is TGTGCCAGCAGCACACAGGGGGCTCCTAATGAAAAACTGTTTTTT. Translated: CASSTQGAPNEKLFF.

This clonotype was recorded at least ten times. The V and J genes are TRBV7-9 and TRBJ1-2; no clear D. V was cut by 1 base and J by 7 bases, with 10 bases left in between. CDR1 is SEHNR and CDR2 is FQNEAQ in the germline V gene (reference sequence). The CDR3 totals 13 residues. The CDR3 nucleotides read TGTGCCAGCAGCTTAGGTCCGGACCCTGGCTACACCTTC. Its translation: CASSLGPDPGYTF.

The chain links TRBV11-2 to TRBJ2-3; the D is unclear. Per the germline V gene, CDR1 is SGHAT and CDR2 is FQNNGV. V was trimmed by 0 bases and J by 1 base, leaving 8 bases between them. The CDR3 has 15 amino acids. The CDR3 DNA sequence: TGTGCCAGCAGCTTAGATCAGCATCGCACAGATACGCAGTATTTT. Translated, it gives CASSLDQHRTDTQYF.

This clonotype has at least ten counts. The chain is built from TRBV12-5 and TRBJ1-1; D possibly corresponds to TRBD1 (5 bases). Germline-derived CDR1 and CDR2 are LGHNT and FRNRAP. This CDR3 region has 16 residues. V was pared by 1 base and J by 6 bases, with 18 bases between. The CDR3 DNA sequence: TGTGCTAGTGGTTTGGGGACCGGGACTAAGGGCTCTGAAGCTTTCTTT. Its protein product is CASGLGTGTKGSEAFF.

This clonotype qualifies as medium-sized (0.01 to 0.1%). The gene calls are TRBV12-5 and TRBJ2-2; 9 bases are shared with TRBD1. The trim removed 5 bases at V and 2 bases at J, leaving 3 bases unmatched. Germline V gene lookup returns CDR1 LGHNT and CDR2 FRNRAP. The CDR3 has 15 residues. The CDR3 DNA reads TGTGCTAGTGGTAACACAGGGGGCAACACCGGGGAGCTGTTTTTT. Its protein product is CASGNTGGNTGELFF.

This clonotype was seen ten or more times. The chain carries TRBV7-3 and TRBJ1-1; D remains ambiguous. CDR3 size: 13 residues. Looked up from germline, CDR1 is SGHTA and CDR2 is FQGTGA. Trimming took off 0 bases at V and 0 bases at J, with 2 bases between the two ends. CDR3 amino acids: CASSLTVNTEAFF. CDR3 bases: TGTGCCAGCAGCTTAACGGTGAACACTGAAGCTTTCTTT.

This clonotype was seen ten or more times. The chain links TRBV27 to TRBJ1-3, with 9 bases aligning to TRBD1. The CDR3 has 13 amino acids. CDR1 MNHEY and CDR2 SMNVEV come from the germline V gene (reference sequence). J lost 6 bases, V lost 6 bases, and 3 bases had no gene match. The CDR3 DNA reads as TGTGCCAGCAGAGGACAGGGGCCAAACACCATATATTTT. Amino acids: CASRGQGPNTIYF.

Many counts were recorded for this clonotype. The chain couples TRBV6-5 to TRBJ1-4, with D perhaps matching TRBD1 (5 bases). V lost 5 bases and J 5 bases, leaving 18 bases between the germline ends. The CDR3 extends over 16 amino acids. CDR1 and CDR2 (germline): MNHEY, SVGAGI. The CDR3 sequence: CASSRENRRWNEKLFF. In DNA form, the CDR3 reads TGTGCCAGCAGTCGTGAAAACAGGCGGTGGAATGAAAAACTGTTTTTT.

This clonotype was recorded many times. The gene calls are TRBV9 and TRBJ1-3; D is perhaps TRBD1 (6 bases). Germline V gene lookup returns CDR1 SGDLS and CDR2 YYNGEE. The CDR3 has 15 residues. The V gene lost 3 bases and the J gene lost 4 bases, with 14 bases spanning the gap. For the CDR3, the DNA is TGTGCCAGCAGCGAACAGGGAGTGACGGGAAACACCATATATTTT. Translated: CASSEQGVTGNTIYF.

The sample holds many counts of this clonotype. The chain combines TRBV12-3 or TRBV12-4 with TRBJ1-1, with D tentatively TRBD1 (5 bases). The CDR3 has 14 amino acids. The germline V and J ends were trimmed by 1 base and 7 bases, with 13 bases remaining between them. The CDR3 region has the DNA TGTGCCAGCAGTTTAGTACGGGGGGTAAATGAAGCTTTCTTT. It is translated as CASSLVRGVNEAFF.

This clonotype has a count of ten or more. The rearrangement links TRBV29-1 to TRBJ2-1; TRBD1 matches at 8 bases. The germline V gene has CDR1 SQVTM and CDR2 ANQGSEA. The CDR3 runs 16 residues. After removal of 1 base from V and 6 bases from J, the junction contained 11 bases not matched to a gene. CDR3 in amino acids: CSVEGDDRGLVNEQFF. In DNA, the CDR3 is TGCAGCGTTGAAGGGGACGACAGGGGCCTCGTCAATGAGCAGTTCTTC.

There are many counts of this clonotype. J is TRBJ1-1 and V is TRBV20-1; 8 positions agree with TRBD1. V trimming: 5 bases; J trimming: 6 bases; junction bases outside the gene matches: 8. Germline values: CDR1 DFQATT, CDR2 SNEGSKA (reference sequence). This CDR3 has 13 residues. As DNA, the CDR3 is TGCAGTGCTCACGCCGCAGGGGGCTCTGAAGCTTTCTTT. Its protein product is CSAHAAGGSEAFF.

The chain combines TRBV6-5 with TRBJ2-7, with unresolved D. CDR1 is MNHEY, CDR2 SVGAGI, per germline. Trimming removed 4 bases at V and 3 bases at J, with 10 bases between. There are 13 residues in the CDR3. The CDR3 sequence is CASSSSLNYEQYF. CDR3 in DNA: TGTGCCAGCAGTTCAAGCTTGAACTACGAGCAGTACTTC.

This clonotype was seen at least ten times. The rearrangement uses TRBV20-1 and TRBJ2-3; D is uncertain. Trimming took 3 bases from V and 4 from J, leaving 14 bases between them. This CDR3 contains 14 residues. Looked up from germline, CDR1 is DFQATT and CDR2 is SNEGSKA (reference sequence). The CDR3 bases are TGCAGTGCTAGCCCTAACTCTGAGGCAGATACGCAGTATTTT. Its translation is CSASPNSEADTQYF.